The sequence of this T cell receptor beta chain was determined in a study of shared clonotypes between healthy human individuals. CDR1 and CDR2 (germline): MNHNY, SVGAGI (reference sequence). The CDR3 extends over 15 amino acids. V was pared by 4 bases and J by 2 bases, with 1 base of the junction left unmatched. The protocol was immunoSEQ multiplex PCR, while the TCRdb copy is restricted to in-frame clones and leaves out a portion. The table records 1 million to 1.3 million clones, about 80% of them present only once. V usage is TRBV6-6 and J usage is TRBJ2-6; 8 bases match TRBD1. The sequenced material came from memory CD4+ T cells from PBMCs. This sample's subset: CD45RA-negative fraction. The clonotype comes from a man aged 18 to 35 in good health. Some clones in this sample may be carry-over from other donors' samples. The CDR3 DNA reads as TGTGCCAGCAGTTCGGACAGGGCTGGGGCCAACGTCCTGACTTTC. It is translated as CASSSDRAGANVLTF.